The entry below describes one T cell receptor (beta chain). Its antigen is as yet unknown. These data originate in a study of OX40 agonist ivuxolimab in advanced cancers. About the research overall: Ivuxolimab, an agonistic anti-OX40 (CD134) antibody, was given to patients. Recorded diagnoses for dose-escalation patients were hepatocellular carcinoma, melanoma, renal cell or head and neck cancer. Findings of the study overall: Among expanded peripheral T cells, antigen specificity went undetermined. At 0.1 to 3.0 mg/kg, clonal expansion of CD4+ and CD8+ blood T cells had occurred by week 6.

This CDR3 is 13 amino acids long. Trimming removed 2 bases from V and 14 bases from J; junction bases left unmatched: 11. The V gene's germline CDR1 is SNHLY and CDR2 FYNNEI. The assay was immunoSEQ multiplex PCR, and TCRdb's table has in-frame clones only and misses some. This sample carries some 67,000 clones, around 80% of them seen once, and the ten largest clones take approximately 5.1%. Sequenced material: CD4+ or CD8+ T cells sorted from blood, taken in a trial of the OX40 agonist ivuxolimab. The chain has TRBV2 and TRBJ1-2, with 7 bases fitting TRBD1. This clonotype was obtained from an adult with an advanced solid tumor such as melanoma, head and neck, liver or kidney cancer. The CDR3 sequence: CASSEYRSRGTTF. The CDR3, as DNA: TGTGCCAGCAGTGAATACCGCAGCAGGGGGACTACCTTC.